The clone carrying this T cell receptor (beta chain) was observed a few times. Antigen: not known. TCRdb re-called the 5' RACE reads with MiXCR, one entry per CDR3 protein. The profile shows hundreds of thousands of distinct CDR3 sequences, approximately 24% of them singletons. Between the trimmed V and J ends, which lost 4 bases and 8 bases, there was a span of 15 bases. The CDR3 totals 14 residues. CDR1 and CDR2 (germline): SEHNR, FQNEAQ (reference sequence). The data were taken from a study of identical twins. Among all donors, each was a healthy Caucasian. Study-wide points: Invariant MAIT and iNKT cells are populations that could partly confound zero-insertion analyses. The study found that models underestimated out-of-frame TCR alpha sharing in monozygotic twins.

These data also featured in a second study, about T cells expressing NK-cell markers. That study adds: Of the CD8+ T cell pool in several donors, roughly 1.0-8% was accounted for by dominant NKG2C+ clonotypes.

This sequence was found in a woman younger than 35 in good health. This chain connects TRBV7-9 to TRBJ2-1; possibly TRBD2 for D (7 bases). Material: CD4+ T cells sorted from blood. CDR3 nucleotide sequence: TGTGCCAGCAGCTCGGGGGGCAATGGCGATGAGCAGTTCTTC. Amino acid sequence: CASSSGGNGDEQFF.